A single T cell receptor (beta chain) is shown here with its context. This clonotype was counted ten times or more. Its antigen is unknown. Per-nucleotide qualities are absent, and no much larger clonotype sits a single base away. The data were taken from a study of T cells in Graves' hyperthyroidism and ophthalmopathy (dated by TCRdb to between 2018 and 2021). About the full investigation: Peripheral blood samples were taken at the time of initial diagnosis, prior to any treatment. The study also compared thyroid tissue and blood T-cell repertoires from a handful of Graves' hyperthyroidism patients. For training and testing, the 80 to 100 patients in the discovery cohort were randomly divided in a 7:3 ratio. Whether ophthalmopathy could be predicted prospectively was tested in an independent validation cohort made up of roughly 19 hyperthyroidism patients plus 17 patients who later progressed to ophthalmopathy. TCR Vbeta CDR3 sequencing of 120 to 150 peripheral blood samples (approximately 44 ophthalmopathy, 75 or so hyperthyroidism and approximately 17 progressor patients) is reported in the paper. To identify distinguishing TCR V-J signatures, a discovery cohort of 100 or so patients was used, comprising 40 to 45 with Graves' ophthalmopathy and approximately 57 with stable Graves' hyperthyroidism. Once sampling was done, hyperthyroidism patients were given methimazole at a starting dose of 30 mg daily, whereas ophthalmopathy patients were given high-dose intravenous methylprednisolone.

Amplification of TCR beta CDR3 regions was carried out from RNA transcripts. The first round of RT-PCR for the TCR CDR3 was performed with the HTBI primer set and the Qiagen OneStep RT-PCR kit. A second multiplex PCR round built the libraries, followed by size selection and purification. Sequencing of the libraries was done on an Illumina HiSeq2000 using paired-end 100 bp reads. Processing in the source paper ran as follows. Raw data were processed with SOAPnuke, discarding reads with adapters, uncalled bases, mean Phred below 15, or no exact constant-primer or identifier match. COPE v1.2.5 was used to merge high-quality paired reads, and clonotypes were defined as unique nucleotide sequences. MiTCR v1.1 was used to align clonotypes to the IMGT TRBV, TRBD and TRBJ reference segments. Analysis was restricted to V-J combinations with a frequency above 0.0001, which covered 98% to 99.2% of repertoires. The TCS score was defined as F50 (clonal expansion) divided by E x V (chaos), with BLOSUM62-based TCRdist calculated between CDR3 peptides within each V-J. Welch's t-statistics and random forest reduced 500 to 650 V-J features to roughly 13, which were used in a naive Bayes classifier (R e1071). TCRdb handled the public reads itself, with Q25 trimming in fastp and clone calling in MiXCR, and kept productive beta chains. Identical CDR3 protein sequences are pooled into one entry, listed with their most common genes and DNA. TCRdb, not the authors, supplied the V and J calls. The sample profile shows under 350,000 distinct CDR3 sequences; about 13% of them were found once. The ten largest clones represent approximately 35% of the sample.

Here is what the overall study found, with its caveats: No statistical method was used to set the sample size in advance, and investigators knew the group allocation. Most expanded thyroid clonotypes (frequency above 0.001) were also detected in blood, suggesting blood repertoires may reflect thyroid immune responses. A 13 V-J signature model separated ophthalmopathy from stable hyperthyroidism, with around 88% sensitivity and roughly 81% specificity in cross-validation and 80%/75% in testing. In validation, the model predicted progression to ophthalmopathy a median of about 5.9 months before onset, with around 70% sensitivity and almost 75% specificity.

Trimmed from V: 8 bases; trimmed from J: 3 bases; junction bases lacking a gene match: 7. The CDR3 holds 14 amino acids from the cysteine to the phenylalanine. The read is trimmed to its CDR3 DNA, 42 bases read in frame from base 1. The germline V gene (reference sequence) sets CDR1 to LNHNV and CDR2 to YYDKDF. In the ophthalmopathy patients, disease was moderately to severely active, with a Clinical Activity Score of 3 or more, a NOSPECS grade of 4 or more, and a duration of less than 3 months. Any patient with an uncontrolled infection, another autoimmune disease, pregnancy or lactation was excluded. Clinical symptoms, serum thyroxine and TRAb, thyroid ultrasound, and orbital computed tomography formed the basis for the diagnoses. PBMCs were isolated from 7.5 to 10 ml of fresh peripheral blood by Ficoll-Paque density gradient centrifugation. Trizol reagent was used to extract total RNA, and RNA quality was then checked on an Agilent 2100 Bioanalyzer.

What was sequenced was blood. Here the chain combines TRBV15 and TRBJ1-2, with 9 junctional bases fitting TRBD1. The receptor was isolated from a woman between 40 and 50 years old with Graves' ophthalmopathy. CDR3 reads: CATLKDRGDYGYTF. The bases are TGTGCCACCCTCAAGGACAGGGGCGACTATGGCTACACCTTC.